This T cell receptor (beta chain) was captured by sequencing in a study of blood T cell repertoires in COVID-19. Study background: Researchers got acute and convalescent COVID-19 samples from the United States, Italy and Spain.

Profiled with immunoSEQ multiplex PCR; TCRdb holds only in-frame clones, not every one. The sample lists more than 300,000 clones, 91% occurring once. With 7 bases clipped from V and 4 bases from J, the junction kept 4 bases outside the gene matches. The CDR3 is made up of 14 amino acids. Germline values: CDR1 SNHLY, CDR2 FYNNEI. V usage is TRBV2 and J usage is TRBJ2-6, with TRBD1 identical over 7 bases. Input material: peripheral blood. This clonotype was sampled from a woman under 30 who had recovered from COVID-19. The CDR3 bases are TGTGCCAGCATGGGGACAGCCGGGGCCAACGTCCTGACTTTC. Translated: CASMGTAGANVLTF.